This passage covers 19 T cell receptor beta chains from one sample sequenced in a study of blood T cell repertoires in COVID-19. Sequenced by immunoSEQ multiplex PCR; TCRdb stores in-frame clones only, minus some. The profile shows 200,000 to 300,000 clones, around 86% of them singletons. What was sequenced was PBMCs or T cells enriched from blood (not recorded which). The receptors were sampled from a man in his forties who had recovered from COVID-19.

The chain employs TRBV11-2 and TRBJ2-6; D not certain. This CDR3 region has 17 residues. CDR1 and CDR2 from the germline V gene are SGHAT and FQNNGV. With 2 bases removed from V and 0 bases from J, the gap between germline ends came to 11 bases. CDR3 DNA: TGTGCCAGCAGCTTACGACTCTACACCTCTGGGGCCAACGTCCTGACTTTC. The encoded protein is CASSLRLYTSGANVLTF.

To note about this clone: In the same sample, other DNA sequences code for this CDR3. V usage is TRBV6-5 and J usage is TRBJ2-7; no reliable D call. There are 11 residues in the CDR3. The V end lost 4 bases, the J end lost 3 bases, and 4 bases lay between the germline ends. Germline CDR1 is MNHEY and CDR2 is SVGAGI. This CDR3 is CASSSVYEQYF. The DNA for the CDR3 is TGTGCCAGCAGTTCCGTCTACGAGCAGTACTTC.

This chain links TRBV4-2 with TRBJ2-1; 9 nucleotides line up with TRBD2. V trimming: 1 base; J trimming: 8 bases; junction bases outside the gene matches: 12. The length of the CDR3 is 17 residues. Germline V gene data show CDR1 as LGHNA and CDR2 as YNFKEQ. In DNA form, the CDR3 reads TGTGCCAGCAGCCAAGTTACTGCGGGAGGGCCTGGGGATGAGCAGTTCTTC. Its protein is CASSQVTAGGPGDEQFF.

CDR3 sequence reads: CAWRGGGGETQYF. The CDR3, as DNA: TGTGCCTGGAGAGGGGGCGGCGGAGAGACCCAGTACTTC. The rearrangement links TRBV30 to TRBJ2-5, with TRBD1 matching over 7 bases. CDR1 is GTSNPN and CDR2 is SVGIG in the germline V gene (reference sequence). V gave up 3 bases and J gave up 4 bases; unmatched junction bases: 5. CDR3 length equals 13 residues.

The chain couples TRBV5-1 to TRBJ2-7, with 12 bases fitting TRBD2. Trimming took 3 bases from V and 9 from J; bases not matched to a gene: 16. Looked up from germline, CDR1 is SGHRS and CDR2 is YFSETQ. This CDR3 comprises 17 residues. The CDR3 here is CASSSPWLAGGITMQYF. The CDR3 DNA reads TGCGCCAGCAGCTCGCCGTGGCTAGCGGGAGGGATTACGATGCAGTACTTC.

The V and J genes are TRBV6-4 and TRBJ1-1; 8 nucleotides agree with TRBD1. The CDR3 consists of 13 residues. Trimming at V came to 5 bases and at J to 4 bases, leaving 3 bases not matched to a gene. The germline CDR1 and CDR2 sequences are MRHNA and SNTAGT. CDR3 nucleotides: TGTGCCAGCAGTCCCAGGGGGCTCACTGAAGCTTTCTTT. It yields the protein CASSPRGLTEAFF.

This clone was seen a few times. The rearrangement uses TRBV29-1 and TRBJ1-2, with 8 bases matching TRBD1. Trimming took 4 bases from V and 8 from J; bases not matched to a gene: 9. This CDR3 is built from 13 residues. CDR1 is SQVTM, CDR2 ANQGSEA, per germline. The CDR3 reads CSVAPGTGHGYTF. CDR3 sequence (DNA): TGCAGCGTTGCCCCCGGGACAGGTCACGGCTACACCTTC. The variable domain in full, completed from reference TRBV29-1 and TRBJ1-2, reads SAVISQKPSRDICQRGTSLTIQCQVDSQVTMMFWYRQQPGQSLTLIATANQGSEATYESGFVIDKFPISRPNLTFSTLTVSNMSPEDSSIYLCSVAPGTGHGYTFGSGTRLTVV.

The chain employs TRBV6-5 and TRBJ2-7; 7 bases map to TRBD1. Germline loops: CDR1 MNHEY, CDR2 SVGAGI. The junction had 8 bases not matched to a gene; V was cut back by 7 bases and J by 2 bases. The CDR3 length is 14 residues. The CDR3 DNA reads as TGTGCCAGCATATTAACAGGGGCCGCCTACGAGCAGTACTTC. Protein sequence: CASILTGAAYEQYF.

This sequence joins TRBV11-2 and TRBJ2-7; TRBD2 agrees at 13 bases. CDR1 is SGHAT and CDR2 is FQNNGV in the germline V gene. This CDR3 is built from 16 residues. The ends lost 6 bases at V and 4 bases at J; junction bases unmatched: 9. In DNA form, the CDR3 reads TGTGCCAGCAGTCAAACCGGGACTAGCGGGATGTACGAGCAGTACTTC. This encodes CASSQTGTSGMYEQYF.

The chain combines TRBV28 with TRBJ2-7; TRBD2 might be the D (6 bases). V lost 3 bases, J lost 2 bases, and 20 bases lay in between. The CDR3 runs 17 residues. Looked up from germline, CDR1 is MDHEN and CDR2 is SYDVKM. The CDR3 spells CASSFRRADFVAYEQYF. The CDR3 DNA is TGTGCCAGCAGTTTCCGGAGGGCCGACTTCGTGGCCTACGAGCAGTACTTC. The variable domain in full, completed from reference TRBV28 and TRBJ2-7, reads DVKVTQSSRYLVKRTGEKVFLECVQDMDHENMFWYRQDPGLGLRLIYFSYDVKMKEKGDIPEGYSVSREKKERFSLILESASTNQTSMYLCASSFRRADFVAYEQYFGPGTRLTVT.

This sequence joins TRBV11-3 and TRBJ2-1; 10 bases map to TRBD1. V shed 5 bases, J shed 3 bases, and the junction held 4 bases outside the gene matches. Germline assignment: CDR1 SGHNT and CDR2 YENEEA. The CDR3 contains 15 residues. This CDR3 is CASSVGQGYYNEQFF. In DNA, the CDR3 is TGTGCCAGCAGCGTGGGACAGGGGTACTACAATGAGCAGTTCTTC.

This clone was seen a few times. This chain connects TRBV11-1 to TRBJ2-1; weak D call: TRBD2 (6 bases). The CDR3 contains 14 residues. Between the trimmed V and J ends, which lost 5 bases and 2 bases, there was a span of 10 bases. CDR1 is SGHAT and CDR2 is FQDESV in the germline V gene (reference sequence). The DNA for the CDR3 is TGTGCCAGCAGCCGGGAGCTTACCTACAATGAGCAGTTCTTC. The encoded protein is CASSRELTYNEQFF.

In DNA form, the CDR3 reads TGTGCCAGCAGCTCCTGGGCAGGGGACAATGAGCAGTTCTTC. Protein: CASSSWAGDNEQFF. V is TRBV7-2 and J is TRBJ2-1; D is perhaps TRBD1 (6 bases). Germline-derived CDR1 and CDR2 are SGHTA and FQGNSA. V lost 4 bases and J lost 5, with 12 bases in between. CDR3 length: 14 residues.

V and J are TRBV19 and TRBJ1-5, with D unclear. In germline, CDR1 is LNHDA, CDR2 SQIVND (reference sequence). The CDR3 loop spans 15 amino acids. Trimming stripped 5 bases from V and 3 bases from J, with 14 bases between. The DNA of the CDR3 is TGTGCCAGTAGTCCAGACACGCAGGTCAATCAGCCCCAGCATTTT. Translated, it gives CASSPDTQVNQPQHF. The variable domain in full, completed from reference TRBV19 and TRBJ1-5, reads DGGITQSPKYLFRKEGQNVTLSCEQNLNHDAMYWYRQDPGQGLRLIYYSQIVNDFQKGDIAEGYSVSREKKESFPLTVTSAQKNPTAFYLCASSPDTQVNQPQHFGDGTRLSIL.

This clone was detected a few times. The gene calls are TRBV7-2 and TRBJ2-7; D is possibly TRBD2 (6 bases). Germline V gene sequence: CDR1 SGHTA, CDR2 FQGNSA. The CDR3 covers 14 residues. The germline V and J ends were trimmed by 4 bases and 2 bases, with 12 bases remaining between them. This chain's CDR3 is CASSYSGTPYEQYF. CDR3 nucleotide sequence: TGTGCCAGCAGCTACTCCGGGACTCCCTACGAGCAGTACTTC.

This rearrangement joins TRBV6-5 to TRBJ2-1; 8 positions match TRBD2. Germline V gene data show CDR1 as MNHEY and CDR2 as SVGAGI. The CDR3 has 15 amino acids. V shed 3 bases and J 3 bases; nucleotides not matched to a gene: 4. The CDR3 loop reads CASSYSGNGYNEQFF. The CDR3 region has the DNA TGTGCCAGCAGTTATAGCGGGAATGGCTACAATGAGCAGTTCTTC.

The V call is TRBV6-2 or TRBV6-3, the J call TRBJ1-2; D gene unclear. This CDR3 is built from 16 residues. Germline values: CDR1 MNHEY, CDR2 SVGEGT. V gave up 2 bases and J gave up 3 bases, with 16 bases separating them. CDR3 region: CASSYTPPGGYYGYTF. The CDR3 nucleotides read TGTGCCAGCAGTTACACCCCCCCGGGAGGGTACTATGGCTACACCTTC.

The rearrangement uses TRBV11-3 and TRBJ1-2; D possibly corresponds to TRBD1 (6 bases). CDR3 length equals 13 residues. Germline lookup yields CDR1 SGHNT and CDR2 YENEEA. Trimming cost V 1 base and J 7 bases, with 10 bases left between them. CDR3 loop: CASSLATGFGYTF. DNA of the CDR3: TGTGCCAGCAGCTTAGCCACAGGGTTTGGCTACACCTTC.

As for this clone: Other DNA variants within this sample encode the same CDR3. The V and J genes are TRBV5-4 and TRBJ1-1; weak D call: TRBD1 (5 bases). The V gene lost 1 base and the J gene lost 0 bases, with 7 bases spanning the gap. CDR1 and CDR2 (germline): SGHNT, YYREEE (reference sequence). The CDR3 totals 14 residues. CDR3 in amino acids: CASSLIGVNTEAFF. CDR3 in DNA: TGTGCCAGCAGCTTGATAGGGGTGAACACTGAAGCTTTCTTT.